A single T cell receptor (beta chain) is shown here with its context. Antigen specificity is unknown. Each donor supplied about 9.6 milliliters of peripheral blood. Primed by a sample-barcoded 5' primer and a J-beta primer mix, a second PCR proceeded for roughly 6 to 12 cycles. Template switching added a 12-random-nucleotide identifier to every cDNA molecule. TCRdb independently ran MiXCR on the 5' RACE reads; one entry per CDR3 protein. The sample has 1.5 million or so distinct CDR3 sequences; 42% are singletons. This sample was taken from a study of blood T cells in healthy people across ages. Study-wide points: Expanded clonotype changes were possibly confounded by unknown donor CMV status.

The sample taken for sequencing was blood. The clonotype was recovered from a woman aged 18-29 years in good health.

The CDR3 loop is CASRPGPSWVETQYF. For the CDR3, the DNA is TGTGCCAGCAGGCCTGGGCCCTCTTGGGTAGAGACCCAGTACTTC. The chain links TRBV7-2 to TRBJ2-5, with unresolved D. Germline CDR1 and CDR2: SGHTA and FQGNSA. The length of the CDR3 is 15 residues. Trimming took 6 bases from V and 4 from J, leaving 18 bases between them.